The T cell receptor (beta chain) under discussion was sequenced for a study of CD8 T cells in ankylosing spondylitis. Study-wide findings and caveats: In peripheral blood, disease-linked CD8+ clones occurred at relatively low frequencies. A TCR beta motif made of about 8 highly homologous variants seemed typical of ankylosing spondylitis blood. Prior literature has documented some motif variants in synovial fluid and blood from reactive arthritis.

Germline V lookup: CDR1 SGHTA, CDR2 FQGNSA. This CDR3 has 15 residues. V gave up 5 bases and J gave up 0 bases; unmatched junction bases: 6. By quantitative 5'-RACE with molecular barcodes, the TCR beta libraries were made. One entry per CDR3 protein, called by TCRdb with MiXCR from the 5' RACE reads. The sample lists roughly 91,000 distinct CDR3 sequences, 7.5% to 9% occurring once. This clonotype showed up just once. Its antigen is undetermined. Sample: blood, either unsorted or a sorted T cell fraction (not recorded which). The rearrangement joins TRBV7-2 to TRBJ1-1; 7 bases align to TRBD1. The clonotype comes from a male donor with ankylosing spondylitis or in good health (not recorded which). CDR3 coding DNA: TGTGCCAGCAGCCCCGCCGGGACAGTGAACACTGAAGCTTTCTTT. Its protein is CASSPAGTVNTEAFF.